The next 32 T cell receptor beta chains were all read from a single sample in a study of blood T cell repertoires in COVID-19. Clones were sequenced by immunoSEQ multiplex PCR, and TCRdb holds only the in-frame ones, with some missing. The table has 29,000 or so clones, about 91% seen once. The specimen was peripheral blood. These receptors were obtained from a man aged 50 to 60 with active COVID-19.

This chain uses TRBV5-6 with TRBJ2-7, with D possibly TRBD2 on 5 matching bases. Germline V CDR1 and CDR2: SGHDT, YYEEEE. V lost 3 bases, J lost 0 bases, and 10 bases lay in between. This CDR3 is 14 amino acids long. The chain's CDR3 is CASSWRFSSYEQYF. CDR3 nucleotide sequence: TGTGCCAGCAGCTGGAGGTTTAGCTCCTACGAGCAGTACTTC.

The genes are TRBV28 and TRBJ1-5; weak D call: TRBD1 (5 bases). The CDR3 loop spans 16 amino acids. Trimming stripped 6 bases from V and 0 bases from J, with 15 bases between. Germline V gives CDR1 MDHEN, CDR2 SYDVKM. CDR3 sequence: CASSRLGASSNQPQHF. CDR3 in DNA: TGTGCCAGCAGCCGACTAGGGGCGAGTAGCAATCAGCCCCAGCATTTT.

J is TRBJ2-5 and V is TRBV3-1 (or the pseudogene TRBV3-2), with unresolved D. V was clipped by 0 bases and J by 7 bases, with 18 bases between them. This CDR3 has 16 amino acids. Germline-derived CDR1 and CDR2 are LGHDT and YNNKEL (reference sequence). Here the CDR3 DNA reads TGTGCCAGCAGCCAAGATGTAGCAACCCGAAGTATGACCCAGTACTTC. It is translated as CASSQDVATRSMTQYF.

The J gene is TRBJ2-1, the V gene TRBV30; D is perhaps TRBD2 (5 bases). Germline V gene sequence: CDR1 GTSNPN, CDR2 SVGIG (reference sequence). V lost 3 bases and J 9 bases, leaving 9 bases between the germline ends. There are 11 residues in the CDR3. The CDR3 DNA reads as TGTGCCTGGAGAGAGAGCGGTGAGCAGTTCTTC. This sequence encodes CAWRESGEQFF. The full variable domain, completed using reference TRBV30 and TRBJ2-1, is SQTIHQWPATLVQPVGSPLSLECTVEGTSNPNLYWYRQAAGRGLQLLFYSVGIGQISSEVPQNLSASRPQDRQFILSSKKLLLSDSGFYLCAWRESGEQFFGPGTRLTVL.

This rearrangement joins TRBV13 to TRBJ2-1; 10 bases are a match to TRBD1. J was trimmed by 5 bases and V by 4 bases; bases with no gene match: 2. The CDR3 is 14 residues long. CDR1 and CDR2 (germline): PRHDT, FYEKMQ (reference sequence). The CDR3 sequence is CASSSGTGDNEQFF. The CDR3 DNA is TGTGCCAGCAGCTCCGGGACAGGGGACAATGAGCAGTTCTTC.

The rearrangement uses TRBV9 and TRBJ1-6, with a possible D match to TRBD1 (5 bases). Trimming removed 5 bases at V and 7 bases at J, with 10 bases between. From germline, CDR1 is SGDLS and CDR2 YYNGEE. The CDR3 consists of 13 residues. CDR3 region: CASSDSLNSPLHF. The CDR3 DNA reads as TGTGCCAGCAGTGACAGCCTCAATTCACCCCTCCACTTT.

This clone was observed a single time. J is TRBJ2-3 and V is TRBV6-5; TRBD2 matches 11 bases. Germline values: CDR1 MNHEY, CDR2 SVGAGI. CDR3 length equals 16 residues. V was clipped by 3 bases and J by 8 bases; unmatched bases: 10. The CDR3, as DNA: TGTGCCAGCAGTTATTGGTTAGCGGGGGGGCAGGGTACGCAGTATTTT. This codes for CASSYWLAGGQGTQYF.

The V gene is TRBV27, the J gene TRBJ1-1, with D unclear. The CDR3 is made up of 14 amino acids. The V gene's germline CDR1 is MNHEY and CDR2 SMNVEV (reference sequence). V lost 7 bases to trimming and J lost 6 bases, with 18 bases between them. The CDR3 region is CASTPTGFLPEAFF. CDR3 sequence (DNA): TGTGCCAGCACCCCCACGGGGTTCTTACCTGAAGCTTTCTTT.

This chain links TRBV28 with TRBJ2-1, with no clear D. V was pared by 2 bases and J by 1 base, with 12 bases between. The CDR3 is 16 residues long. Germline V gene sequence: CDR1 MDHEN, CDR2 SYDVKM. The CDR3 DNA reads as TGTGCCAGCAGTTTAGTCCTCCCGAGTTCCTACAATGAGCAGTTCTTC. This sequence encodes CASSLVLPSSYNEQFF.

The V and J genes are TRBV19 and TRBJ1-5; D uncertain. The V gene's germline CDR1 is LNHDA and CDR2 SQIVND (reference sequence). The CDR3 spans 16 residues. Trimming took 2 bases from V and 4 from J, leaving 15 bases between them. The CDR3 sequence: CASSITSWAFNQPQHF. For the CDR3, the DNA is TGTGCCAGTAGTATAACCTCGTGGGCCTTTAATCAGCCCCAGCATTTT.

The chain couples TRBV4-2 to TRBJ1-4, with 7 bases fitting TRBD1. The CDR3 totals 16 residues. Germline assignment: CDR1 LGHNA and CDR2 YNFKEQ. J lost 5 bases, V lost 1 base, and 7 bases had no gene match. The CDR3 DNA reads as TGTGCCAGCAGCCAAGTCAGACAGGGAACGAATGAAAAACTGTTTTTT. It yields the protein CASSQVRQGTNEKLFF.

V gene TRBV7-8 combines with J gene TRBJ2-7; D may be TRBD2 (6 bases). Between the trimmed V and J ends, which lost 0 bases and 0 bases, there was a span of 12 bases. The CDR3 consists of 16 residues. Germline V gives CDR1 SGHVS, CDR2 FQNEAQ. As DNA, the CDR3 is TGTGCCAGCAGCTTAGCGGGGGACTCTAGCTCCTACGAGCAGTACTTC. Translated: CASSLAGDSSSYEQYF. Using reference TRBV7-8 and TRBJ2-7 for the parts outside the CDR3, the full variable domain is GAGVSQSPRYKVAKRGQDVALRCDPISGHVSLFWYQQALGQGPEFLTYFQNEAQLDKSGLPSDRFFAERPEGSVSTLKIQRTQQEDSAVYLCASSLAGDSSSYEQYFGPGTRLTVT.

The CDR3 DNA reads TGTGCCAGCAGTACCGGGACTATGGGCGATACGCAGTATTTT. The encoded protein is CASSTGTMGDTQYF. This chain connects TRBV6-2 or TRBV6-3 to TRBJ2-3; the match to TRBD2 covers 7 bases. The germline V gene has CDR1 MNHEY and CDR2 SVGEGT. V shed 5 bases and J 6 bases; nucleotides not matched to a gene: 8. This CDR3 is built from 14 residues.

This chain links TRBV11-3 with TRBJ2-3; 8 bases match TRBD2. The CDR3 extends over 14 amino acids. V shed 3 bases, J shed 1 base, and the junction held 0 bases outside the gene matches. From germline, CDR1 is SGHNT and CDR2 YENEEA. DNA of the CDR3: TGTGCCAGCAGCTTGACTAGCGGCACAGATACGCAGTATTTT. Encoded protein: CASSLTSGTDTQYF.

V is TRBV10-3 and J is TRBJ1-5, with D possibly matching TRBD1 (6 bases). From germline, CDR1 is ENHRY and CDR2 SYGVKD. V lost 7 bases to trimming and J lost 6 bases, with 16 bases between them. The CDR3 spans 14 residues. DNA for the CDR3: TGTGCCATCAAGGCAGGGGAGGGCAGTCAGCCCCAGCATTTT. Translation gives CAIKAGEGSQPQHF.

This chain connects TRBV28 to TRBJ1-5; D gene uncertain. This CDR3 region has 13 residues. Trimming removed 6 bases at V and 6 bases at J, with 12 bases between. The germline gives CDR1 MDHEN, CDR2 SYDVKM. CDR3: CASRTDVSQPQHF. Here the CDR3 DNA reads TGTGCCAGCAGAACCGATGTTAGTCAGCCCCAGCATTTT.

This clone appeared a single time. This chain joins TRBV10-3 and TRBJ1-2; 7 nucleotides agree with TRBD1. CDR3 length equals 15 residues. Germline V gene sequence: CDR1 ENHRY, CDR2 SYGVKD. The V gene end was trimmed by 2 bases and the J gene end by 1 base; junction bases not matched to a gene: 4. CDR3 nucleotide sequence: TGTGCCATCAGTGAGCCGGGGACAGATAACTATGGCTACACCTTC. The encoded protein is CAISEPGTDNYGYTF.

V is TRBV19 and J is TRBJ1-5; TRBD1 is a possible D gene (5 bases). CDR3 length: 14 amino acids. Trimming cost V 5 bases and J 0 bases, with 8 bases left between them. The germline gives CDR1 LNHDA, CDR2 SQIVND (reference sequence). CDR3: CASSETDSNQPQHF. For the CDR3, the DNA is TGTGCCAGTAGTGAGACAGATAGCAATCAGCCCCAGCATTTT.

This chain links TRBV18 with TRBJ2-1, with TRBD1 identical over 9 bases. This CDR3 has 16 residues. Trimming cost V 5 bases and J 5 bases; bases outside gene matches: 10. CDR1 and CDR2 (germline): KGHSH, LQKENI. The CDR3 DNA sequence: TGTGCCAGCTCAGTCCTACAGGGGGCTTCACACAATGAGCAGTTCTTC. Translation gives CASSVLQGASHNEQFF.

This sequence joins TRBV4-1 and TRBJ2-5; 11 bases match TRBD2. The V gene's germline CDR1 is MGHRA and CDR2 YSYEKL. This CDR3 has 17 residues. The ends lost 0 bases at V and 1 base at J; junction bases unmatched: 4. The CDR3 DNA is TGCGCCAGCAGCCAAGAGCTAGCGGGAGGATTCCAAGAGACCCAGTACTTC. The encoded protein is CASSQELAGGFQETQYF.

V usage is TRBV7-9 and J usage is TRBJ2-5; D is ambiguous. Germline CDR1 is SEHNR and CDR2 is FQNEAQ (reference sequence). Trimming left V 5 bases short and J 5 bases short, with 12 bases between. The length of the CDR3 is 13 residues. The CDR3 protein is CASSLPSEETQYF. The CDR3 region has the DNA TGTGCCAGCAGCCTTCCGTCGGAGGAGACCCAGTACTTC.

This chain joins TRBV10-3 and TRBJ1-1; no firm D call. CDR1 and CDR2 (germline): ENHRY, SYGVKD. V lost 5 bases to trimming and J lost 5 bases, with 12 bases between them. CDR3 length equals 13 residues. In DNA form, the CDR3 reads TGTGCCATCAGTTCTCGGGCGGGGACTGAAGCTTTCTTT. Its protein is CAISSRAGTEAFF.

The chain joins TRBV23-1 to TRBJ1-2; D is uncertain. TRBV23-1 has ORF status, its function being uncertain. The CDR3 runs to 14 residues. Between the trimmed V and J ends, which lost 2 bases and 8 bases, there was a span of 15 bases. The CDR3 bases are TGCGCCAGCAGTCAACCAGGTTCCCAGGTGGGCTACACCTTC. The encoded protein is CASSQPGSQVGYTF.

This chain's CDR3 is CASSYPTGTGETQYF. DNA for the CDR3: TGTGCCAGCAGTTACCCGACAGGGACTGGAGAGACCCAGTACTTC. The J gene is TRBJ2-5, the V gene TRBV6-2 or TRBV6-3; tentatively, D is TRBD1 (7 bases). The V end lost 2 bases, the J end lost 4 bases, and 14 bases lay between the germline ends. The CDR3 is 15 residues long. Germline V lookup: CDR1 MNHEY, CDR2 SVGEGT.

The CDR3 reads CASSFYTGELFF. As DNA, the CDR3 is TGTGCCAGCAGCTTCTACACCGGGGAGCTGTTTTTT. V gene TRBV7-9 combines with J gene TRBJ2-2; no clear D. Germline CDR1 SEHNR, CDR2 FQNEAQ (reference sequence). V was pared by 3 bases and J by 3 bases, with 2 bases between. CDR3 length: 12 amino acids. Variable domain in full (rest from reference TRBV7-9 and TRBJ2-2): DTGVSQNPRHKITKRGQNVTFRCDPISEHNRLYWYRQTLGQGPEFLTYFQNEAQLEKSRLLSDRFSAERPKGSFSTLEIQRTEQGDSAMYLCASSFYTGELFFGEGSRLTVL.

The V gene is TRBV11-2, the J gene TRBJ2-7, with 9 bases aligning to TRBD2. Losses at the gene ends were 5 bases for V and 3 bases for J; bases not matched to a gene: 8. The CDR3 contains 15 residues. From germline, CDR1 is SGHAT and CDR2 FQNNGV. CDR3 residues: CASSLTSGRIYEQYF. DNA of the CDR3: TGTGCCAGCAGCCTAACTAGCGGGCGAATCTACGAGCAGTACTTC.

This chain joins TRBV2 and TRBJ2-1; tentative D call: TRBD2 (5 bases). The germline V gene has CDR1 SNHLY and CDR2 FYNNEI. Trimming took off 1 base at V and 1 base at J, with 8 bases between the two ends. This CDR3 region has 15 residues. This CDR3 reads CASSEGLASYNEQFF. DNA for the CDR3: TGTGCCAGCAGTGAAGGCCTAGCTTCCTACAATGAGCAGTTCTTC. The full variable domain, in which reference TRBV2 and TRBJ2-1 provide the parts outside the CDR3, is EPEVTQTPSHQVTQMGQEVILRCVPISNHLYFYWYRQILGQKVEFLVSFYNNEISEKSEIFDDQFSVERPDGSNFTLKIRSTKLEDSAMYFCASSEGLASYNEQFFGPGTRLTVL.

This clone was found a few times. The CDR3 loop reads CASTRLASSYEQYF. The CDR3 DNA is TGTGCCAGCACCCGACTAGCGAGCTCCTACGAGCAGTACTTC. The chain has TRBV28 and TRBJ2-7, with TRBD2 matching 8 bases. The length of the CDR3 is 14 residues. J gave up 0 bases and V 7 bases, and 5 bases lay outside the gene matches. The V gene's germline CDR1 is MDHEN and CDR2 SYDVKM.

This clone was picked up one time. This chain joins TRBV25-1 and TRBJ1-1; TRBD1 aligns across 9 bases. Trimming removed 2 bases from V and 3 bases from J; junction bases left unmatched: 10. The length of the CDR3 is 17 residues. The germline gives CDR1 MGHDK, CDR2 SYGVNS. The CDR3 loop is CASSESKQGACYTEAFF. For the CDR3, the DNA is TGTGCCAGCAGTGAAAGTAAACAGGGGGCATGCTACACTGAAGCTTTCTTT.

This rearrangement joins TRBV30 to TRBJ2-3; TRBD2 agrees at 8 bases. The CDR3 has 14 amino acids. From germline, CDR1 is GTSNPN and CDR2 SVGIG (reference sequence). The junction had 9 bases not matched to a gene; V was cut back by 4 bases and J by 6 bases. The CDR3 coding sequence is TGTGCCTGGAAGGCGACGGGGGGGGTGGATACGCAGTATTTT. It translates to CAWKATGGVDTQYF.

The genes are TRBV11-2 and TRBJ2-6; D might be TRBD2 (5 bases). The CDR3 contains 18 residues. V was pared by 1 base and J by 0 bases, with 13 bases between. In germline, CDR1 is SGHAT, CDR2 FQNNGV. The CDR3 reads CASSLGEILRSGANVLTF. The CDR3 region has the DNA TGTGCCAGCAGCTTAGGGGAGATCCTCCGCTCTGGGGCCAACGTCCTGACTTTC.

This chain links TRBV5-1 with TRBJ2-1; 8 bases map to TRBD2. CDR1 SGHRS and CDR2 YFSETQ come from the germline V gene. The CDR3 spans 16 residues. Trimming at V came to 4 bases and at J to 2 bases, leaving 8 bases not matched to a gene. The CDR3 DNA reads as TGCGCCAGCAGCGCAGTGATAGCGGGACCCTACAATGAGCAGTTCTTC. Protein product: CASSAVIAGPYNEQFF.